These T cell receptor beta chains were read from a single sample in a study of blood T cell repertoires in COVID-19. Method: immunoSEQ multiplex PCR; TCRdb's copy keeps in-frame clones and lacks some. Among about 310,000 clones, about 85% were seen once, and the ten largest hold 1.5% to 2%. Sequences were obtained from PBMCs or T cells enriched from blood (not recorded which). These receptors were collected from a woman in her thirties who had been exposed to COVID-19. Each CDR3 is given with its conserved first and last residue. The D gene is left open where the match is weak. The size field is filled for only some rows; it gives once, few, many or a size class.

cdr3_nt,cdr3_aa,j_call,d_call,v_call,clone_size
TGTGCCAGCAGTTCAACAGGGTCTGGGGCCAACGTCCTGACTTTC,CASSSTGSGANVLTF,TRBJ2-6,NA,TRBV2,NA
TGTGCCAGCTGCACCGGGATCGATGAAGCTTTCTTT,CASCTGIDEAFF,TRBJ1-1,NA,TRBV7-3,NA
TGTGCCAGCAGTTTGATAGCGGGGGCGAACACCGGGGAGCTGTTTTTT,CASSLIAGANTGELFF,TRBJ2-2,TRBD2,TRBV4-2,NA
TGTGCCAGCTTCCCTTGGGCTACTGGGGAGCTGTTTTTT,CASFPWATGELFF,TRBJ2-2,NA,TRBV5-8,NA
TGTGCCAGCAGCCCCGGACAGCTGAACACTGAAGCTTTCTTT,CASSPGQLNTEAFF,TRBJ1-1,NA,TRBV11-2,NA
TGTGCCAGCAGTTCCCCCCCCAGGACTCCCTCCTACGAGCAGTACTTC,CASSSPPRTPSYEQYF,TRBJ2-7,NA,TRBV27,NA
TGTGCCTGGAGTTCTAAACACAGACCTAACACTGAAGCTTTCTTT,CAWSSKHRPNTEAFF,TRBJ1-1,NA,TRBV30,NA
TGTGCCAGCAGTTTCGGGACTAGCGGAGCCCCGGGCCAGTACTTC,CASSFGTSGAPGQYF,TRBJ2-5,TRBD2,TRBV28,NA
TGTGCCAGCAGCCCCGACAGGGGAAGAAACACCATATATTTT,CASSPDRGRNTIYF,TRBJ1-3,TRBD1,TRBV7-2,NA
TGCGCCAGCAGCTTGGTATTGGGGCTGGAGGGCTACACCTTC,CASSLVLGLEGYTF,TRBJ1-2,NA,TRBV5-1,NA
TGTGCCAGCAGCCGTGCACAGAACACTGAAGCTTTCTTT,CASSRAQNTEAFF,TRBJ1-1,NA,TRBV3-1/TRBV3-2,NA
TGTGCCAGTAGTATACCGGGACAGGGGTATAATGGCTACACCTTC,CASSIPGQGYNGYTF,TRBJ1-2,TRBD1,TRBV19,NA
TGTGCCAGCAGACGGGACAGGGCCACTGAAGCTTTCTTT,CASRRDRATEAFF,TRBJ1-1,TRBD1,TRBV2,NA
TGCGCCAGCAGCCCGGGGTCCGAGCAGTACTTC,CASSPGSEQYF,TRBJ2-7,NA,TRBV5-1,few
TGTGCCAGCAGTATTTATACCTCAGGGGACTATGGCTACACCTTC,CASSIYTSGDYGYTF,TRBJ1-2,NA,TRBV2,once
TGTGCCAGCTCACCGGAGGGCGTCTCCTACGAGCAGTACTTC,CASSPEGVSYEQYF,TRBJ2-7,NA,TRBV18,once